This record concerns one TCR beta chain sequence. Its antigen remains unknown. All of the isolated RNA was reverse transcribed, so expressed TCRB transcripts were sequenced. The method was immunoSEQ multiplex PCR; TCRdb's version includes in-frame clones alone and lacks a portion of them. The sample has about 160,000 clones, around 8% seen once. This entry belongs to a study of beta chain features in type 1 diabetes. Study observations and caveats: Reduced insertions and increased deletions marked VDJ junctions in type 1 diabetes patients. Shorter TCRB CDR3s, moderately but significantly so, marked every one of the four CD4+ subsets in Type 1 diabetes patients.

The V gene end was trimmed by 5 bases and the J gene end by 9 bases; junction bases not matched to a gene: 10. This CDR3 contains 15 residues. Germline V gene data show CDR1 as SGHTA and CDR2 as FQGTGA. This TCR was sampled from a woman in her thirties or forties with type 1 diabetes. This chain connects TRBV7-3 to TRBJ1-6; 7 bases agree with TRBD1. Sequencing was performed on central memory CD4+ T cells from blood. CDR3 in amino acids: CASSQGGNIPSPLHF. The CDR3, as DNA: TGTGCCAGCAGCCAGGGGGGAAACATTCCTTCACCCCTCCACTTT. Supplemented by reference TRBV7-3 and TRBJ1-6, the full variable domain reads GAGVSQTPSNKVTEKGKYVELRCDPISGHTALYWYRQSLGQGPEFLIYFQGTGAADDSGLPNDRFFAVRPEGSVSTLKIQRTERGDSAVYLCASSQGGNIPSPLHFGNGTRLTVT.